The next 9 T cell receptor beta chains were all read from a single sample in a study of molecular identifiers for immune sequencing clone quantification. MiXCR was run by TCRdb on the PCR reads, yielding one entry per CDR3 protein. In the table there are some 650,000 distinct CDR3 sequences, about 20% of which are singletons. The sequencing input was naive CD8+ T cells from blood, with Jurkat cell RNA spiked in. Subset reported: FACS-sorted CD8+CD4-CCR7+CD45RA+ naive T cells. These TCRs come from a human donor in good health. Some libraries in this study had Jurkat cell RNA spiked in.

Ten or more counts support this clonotype. The chain recombines TRBV4-3 with TRBJ1-1, with unresolved D. This CDR3 is 13 amino acids long. The V and J ends lost 3 bases and 6 bases respectively, with 11 bases between them. Germline V gives CDR1 LGHNA, CDR2 YSLEER. The CDR3 nucleotides read TGCGCCAGCAGCCACCCCCCGGCGGCTGAAGCTTTCTTT. This codes for CASSHPPAAEAFF.

A word on this clonotype: The junction differs from germline at one of its ends, possibly a read error. This sequence joins TRBV4-3 and TRBJ2-7; 11 nucleotides line up with TRBD2. CDR3 length: 15 amino acids. Germline-derived CDR1 and CDR2 are LGHNA and YSLEER. The CDR3 sequence is CASSQAGTSGYDQYF. The CDR3 DNA reads as TGCGCCAGCAGCCAAGCCGGGACTAGCGGCTACGACCAGTACTTC.

This clonotype was found many times. The CDR3 loop is CASRDGLNNQPQHF. For the CDR3, the DNA is TGTGCCAGCAGGGACGGATTGAACAATCAGCCCCAGCATTTT. This sequence joins TRBV6-1 and TRBJ1-5; D is uncertain. There are 14 residues in the CDR3. CDR1 is MNHNS, CDR2 SASEGT, per germline. V was trimmed by 6 bases and J by 3 bases, leaving 12 bases between them.

This clonotype was picked up many times. The chain links TRBV11-2 to TRBJ2-3, with D possibly called TRBD1 or TRBD2 (5 bases each). V was clipped by 5 bases and J by 2 bases, with 8 bases between them. Germline CDR1 SGHAT, CDR2 FQNNGV. This CDR3 contains 13 residues. As DNA, the CDR3 is TGTGCCAGCAGCCCGGGGCTCACAGATACGCAGTATTTT. Its protein product is CASSPGLTDTQYF. Combining the CDR3 with reference TRBV11-2 and TRBJ2-3 gives the whole variable domain EAGVAQSPRYKIIEKRQSVAFWCNPISGHATLYWYQQILGQGPKLLIQFQNNGVVDDSQLPKDRFSAERLKGVDSTLKIQPAKLEDSAVYLCASSPGLTDTQYFGPGTRLTVL.

Only a few counts were recorded for this clonotype. The chain couples TRBV13 to TRBJ1-4; D is ambiguous. V lost 2 bases to trimming and J lost 6 bases, with 13 bases between them. Germline-derived CDR1 and CDR2 are PRHDT and FYEKMQ (reference sequence). The CDR3 spans 15 residues. CDR3 in DNA: TGTGCCAGCAGCTTATGGGGTGCCGCAGATGAAAAACTGTTTTTT. Translated: CASSLWGAADEKLFF.

This clonotype was counted many times. This sequence joins TRBV7-9 and TRBJ1-2; D unresolved. Germline V gives CDR1 SEHNR, CDR2 FQNEAQ (reference sequence). CDR3 size: 14 residues. Trimming took off 3 bases at V and 3 bases at J, with 11 bases between the two ends. CDR3 nucleotides: TGTGCCAGCAGCTTCCCGTACAGTCACTATGGCTACACCTTC. Encoded protein: CASSFPYSHYGYTF. Complete variable domain (other parts from reference TRBV7-9 and TRBJ1-2): DTGVSQNPRHKITKRGQNVTFRCDPISEHNRLYWYRQTLGQGPEFLTYFQNEAQLEKSRLLSDRFSAERPKGSFSTLEIQRTEQGDSAMYLCASSFPYSHYGYTFGSGTRLTVV.

Ten or more counts support this clonotype. The gene calls are TRBV7-9 and TRBJ2-7, with D possibly TRBD1 on 6 matching bases. The CDR3 length is 14 residues. Trimming left V 4 bases short and J 10 bases short, with 20 bases between. CDR1 and CDR2 (germline): SEHNR, FQNEAQ (reference sequence). DNA for the CDR3: TGTGCCAGCAGCTCGGGACACGAAGGTCTGAAACAGTACTTC. This codes for CASSSGHEGLKQYF.

At least ten counts were recorded for this clonotype. DNA of the CDR3: TGTGCCAGCAGCTGGCTGGACAACACCATATATTTT. It translates to CASSWLDNTIYF. The chain combines TRBV7-9 with TRBJ1-3, with D unclear. Looked up from germline, CDR1 is SEHNR and CDR2 is FQNEAQ (reference sequence). V lost 4 bases to trimming and J lost 7 bases, with 8 bases between them. The CDR3 consists of 12 residues.

Comments on this clonotype: Lacking the conserved final phenylalanine or tryptophan, this CDR3 likely reflects a read error. It is unclear where the CDR3 begins or ends on the DNA, so no DNA is shown, and the CDR3 is as TCRdb lists it. This rearrangement joins TRBV5-7 to TRBJ1-1; the table's D call, TRBD1, was not checked against the DNA. TRBV5-7 qualifies as an ORF whose function is uncertain. 12 amino acids form the CDR3, both terminal residues included. The CDR3 sequence: CASSLRGEYGFL.